This TCR beta chain was sequenced for a study of Tregs in tolerant kidney transplant recipients. TCRdb keeps only in-frame clones here, not all; method: immunoSEQ multiplex PCR. Seen here are around 120,000 clones, about 90% observed once, and the top ten hold roughly 0.63%. The germline gives CDR1 SGHAT, CDR2 FQNNGV. V shed 3 bases and J shed 3 bases, with 12 bases lying between them. The CDR3 contains 14 residues. This clonotype was sampled from a human donor in good health. The chain has TRBV11-2 and TRBJ2-7; the D gene could be TRBD1 or TRBD2 (6 bases each). Sequenced input: CD4+ T cells from blood. CDR3 loop: CASSLRGVNYEQYF. The CDR3 DNA is TGTGCCAGCAGCTTGAGGGGGGTTAACTACGAGCAGTACTTC.